This TCR beta chain was sequenced for a study of cytomegalovirus exposure and HLA in healthy donors. Study details: Of roughly 360 genotyped donors, roughly 76% grouped in the Caucasian-associated ancestry cluster.

Amplification used 60 Vbeta primers and 13 Jbeta primers. Sequenced by immunoSEQ multiplex PCR; TCRdb stores in-frame clones only, minus some. The listing records some 200,000 clones. Study results and limitations: In an earlier analysis, most TCR beta V segments were productive about 87% or about 30% of the time. Association of approximately 18,000 TCR beta sequences with HLA alleles was found at 0.05 false discovery rate in a later analysis.

There are 15 residues in the CDR3. V lost 5 bases and J 3 bases, leaving 16 bases between the germline ends. The germline gives CDR1 LNHDA, CDR2 SQIVND (reference sequence). As regards this clone: Its antigen is unknown.

Material: PBMCs. The sequence was collected from a boy aged 10-17 years in good health and CMV-seronegative. The chain combines TRBV19 with TRBJ1-1; D call uncertain. CDR3: CASSGSHLADTEAFF. CDR3 nucleotide sequence: TGTGCCAGTAGTGGGAGCCACCTCGCGGACACTGAAGCTTTCTTT. The full variable domain, rest sourced from reference TRBV19 and TRBJ1-1, is DGGITQSPKYLFRKEGQNVTLSCEQNLNHDAMYWYRQDPGQGLRLIYYSQIVNDFQKGDIAEGYSVSREKKESFPLTVTSAQKNPTAFYLCASSGSHLADTEAFFGQGTRLTVV.